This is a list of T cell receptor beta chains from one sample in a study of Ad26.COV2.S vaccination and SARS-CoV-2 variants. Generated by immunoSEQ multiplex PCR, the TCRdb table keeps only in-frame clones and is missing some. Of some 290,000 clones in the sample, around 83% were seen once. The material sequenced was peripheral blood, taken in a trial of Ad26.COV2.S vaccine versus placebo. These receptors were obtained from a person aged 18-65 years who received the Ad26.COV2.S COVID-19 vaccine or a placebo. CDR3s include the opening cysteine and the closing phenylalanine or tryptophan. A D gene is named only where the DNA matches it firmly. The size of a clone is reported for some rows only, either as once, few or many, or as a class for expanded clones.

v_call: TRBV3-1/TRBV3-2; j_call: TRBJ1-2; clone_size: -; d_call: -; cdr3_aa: CASSLGGQTYHGYTF; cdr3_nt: TGTGCCAGCAGCCTAGGTGGACAGACTTATCATGGCTACACCTTC
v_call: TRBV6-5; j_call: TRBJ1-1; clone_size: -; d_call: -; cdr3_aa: CASPAEDKGNTEAFF; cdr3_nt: TGTGCCAGTCCCGCAGAAGACAAGGGGAACACTGAAGCTTTCTTT
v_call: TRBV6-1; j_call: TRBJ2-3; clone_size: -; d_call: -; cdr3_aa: CASSAPRGYIRDTQYF; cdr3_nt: TGTGCCAGCAGTGCTCCGCGCGGGTACATACGAGATACGCAGTATTTT
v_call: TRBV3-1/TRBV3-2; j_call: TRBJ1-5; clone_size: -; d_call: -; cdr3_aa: CASSRPLDGNQWPQHF; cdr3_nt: TGTGCCAGCAGCCGACCGTTGGACGGAAATCAGTGGCCCCAGCATTTT
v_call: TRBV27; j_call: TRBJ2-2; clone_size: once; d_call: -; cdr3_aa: CASKPPMDSTGELFF; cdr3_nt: TGTGCCAGCAAACCACCCATGGACAGCACCGGGGAGCTGTTTTTT
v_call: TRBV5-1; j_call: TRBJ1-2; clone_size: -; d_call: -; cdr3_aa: CASSPGGGVYGYTF; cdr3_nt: TGCGCCAGCAGCCCCGGAGGAGGGGTCTATGGCTACACCTTC
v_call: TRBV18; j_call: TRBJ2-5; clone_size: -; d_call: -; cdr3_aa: CASSPLSAIVGETQYF; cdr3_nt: TGTGCCAGCTCACCACTTTCCGCGATTGTAGGAGAGACCCAGTACTTC
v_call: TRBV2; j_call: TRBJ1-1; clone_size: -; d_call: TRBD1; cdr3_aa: CASSMLTGDTEAFF; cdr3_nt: TGTGCCAGCAGTATGCTGACAGGGGACACTGAAGCTTTCTTT
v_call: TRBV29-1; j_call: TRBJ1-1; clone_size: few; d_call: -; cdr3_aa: CSVQKDTEAFF; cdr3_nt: TGCAGCGTTCAGAAGGACACTGAAGCTTTCTTT
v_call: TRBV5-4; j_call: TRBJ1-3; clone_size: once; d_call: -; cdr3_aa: CASSLTGTGTRNTIYF; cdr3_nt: TGTGCCAGCAGCTTGACAGGGACGGGGACCCGAAACACCATATATTTT
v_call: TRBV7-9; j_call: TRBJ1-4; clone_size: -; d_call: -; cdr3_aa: CASSKLTGATNEKLFF; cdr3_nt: TGTGCCAGCAGCAAACTGACAGGTGCAACTAATGAAAAACTGTTTTTT
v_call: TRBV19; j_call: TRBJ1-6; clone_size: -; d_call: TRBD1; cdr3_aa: CASSMGTTGMNSPLHF; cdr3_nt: TGTGCCAGTAGTATGGGGACGACAGGGATGAATTCACCCCTCCACTTT
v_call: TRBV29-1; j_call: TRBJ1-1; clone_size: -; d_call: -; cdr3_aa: CSGHERAEAFF; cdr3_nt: TGCAGCGGCCATGAGAGAGCTGAAGCTTTCTTT
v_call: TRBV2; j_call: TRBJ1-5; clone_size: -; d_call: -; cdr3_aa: CASRIQGSQPQHF; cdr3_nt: TGTGCCAGCAGAATACAGGGAAGTCAGCCCCAGCATTTT
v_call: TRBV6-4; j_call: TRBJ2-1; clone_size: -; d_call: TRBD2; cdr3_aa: CASSESGGSYNEQFF; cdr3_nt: TGTGCCAGCAGTGAAAGCGGGGGCTCCTACAATGAGCAGTTCTTC
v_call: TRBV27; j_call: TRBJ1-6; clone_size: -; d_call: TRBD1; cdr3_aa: CASSPRIATGGPTPPLHF; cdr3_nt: TGTGCCAGCAGTCCCCGAATCGCGACAGGGGGCCCTACCCCACCCCTCCACTTT
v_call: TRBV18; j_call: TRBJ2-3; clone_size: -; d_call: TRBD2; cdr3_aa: CASSPFSGGWTDTQYF; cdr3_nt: TGTGCCAGCTCACCTTTCAGCGGGGGATGGACAGATACGCAGTATTTT
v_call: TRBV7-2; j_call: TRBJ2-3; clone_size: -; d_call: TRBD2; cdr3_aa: CASSLGLRGGTDTQYF; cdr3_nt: TGTGCCAGCAGCTTAGGATTACGCGGGGGGACAGATACGCAGTATTTT
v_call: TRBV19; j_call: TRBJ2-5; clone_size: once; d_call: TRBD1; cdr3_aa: CASSKTGTAAETQYF; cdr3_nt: TGTGCCAGTAGTAAGACAGGGACGGCGGCGGAGACCCAGTACTTC
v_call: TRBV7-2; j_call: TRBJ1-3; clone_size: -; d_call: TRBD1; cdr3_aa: CASTLDRGFGNTIYF; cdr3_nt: TGTGCCAGCACCCTGGACAGGGGATTTGGAAACACCATATATTTT
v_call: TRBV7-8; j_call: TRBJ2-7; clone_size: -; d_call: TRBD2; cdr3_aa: CASSASQAGVGEQYF; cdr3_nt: TGTGCCAGCAGCGCCTCGCAAGCGGGGGTGGGGGAGCAGTACTTC
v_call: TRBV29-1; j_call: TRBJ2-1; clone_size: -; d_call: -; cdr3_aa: CSTRGRVDNEQFF; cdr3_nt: TGCAGCACCCGGGGCAGGGTGGACAATGAGCAGTTCTTC
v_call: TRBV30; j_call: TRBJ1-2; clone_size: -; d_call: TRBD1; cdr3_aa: CAWRDRDRSSRRNYGYTF; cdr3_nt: TGTGCCTGGAGGGACCGGGACAGGAGTTCCAGACGAAACTATGGCTACACCTTC
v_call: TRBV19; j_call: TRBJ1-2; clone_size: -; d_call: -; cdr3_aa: CASSNFAGVKPPYGYTF; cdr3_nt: TGTGCCAGTAGTAATTTTGCAGGGGTGAAACCCCCTTATGGCTACACCTTC
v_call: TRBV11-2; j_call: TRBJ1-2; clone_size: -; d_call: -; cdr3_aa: CASSFRSGIDGYTF; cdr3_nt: TGTGCCAGCAGCTTTAGATCAGGGATCGATGGCTACACCTTC
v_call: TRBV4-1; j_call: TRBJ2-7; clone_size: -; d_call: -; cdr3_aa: CASSQRGVPYEQYF; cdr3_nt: TGCGCCAGCAGCCAACGAGGGGTACCCTACGAGCAGTACTTC
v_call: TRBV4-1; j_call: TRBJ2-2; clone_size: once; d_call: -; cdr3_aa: CASSQVYTGELFF; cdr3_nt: TGCGCCAGCAGCCAAGTGTATACCGGGGAGCTGTTTTTT
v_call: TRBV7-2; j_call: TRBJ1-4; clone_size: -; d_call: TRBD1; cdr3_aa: CASSLGQGEKLFF; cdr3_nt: TGTGCCAGCAGCCTCGGACAGGGTGAAAAACTGTTTTTT
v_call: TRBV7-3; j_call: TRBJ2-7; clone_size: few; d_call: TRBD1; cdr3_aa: CASSSPKGQGSYEQYF; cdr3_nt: TGTGCCAGCAGCTCCCCCAAGGGACAGGGCTCCTACGAGCAGTACTTC
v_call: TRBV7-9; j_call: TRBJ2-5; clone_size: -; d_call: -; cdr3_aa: CASSSGWAGRGETQYF; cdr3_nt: TGTGCCAGCAGCTCCGGCTGGGCGGGTCGGGGAGAGACCCAGTACTTC
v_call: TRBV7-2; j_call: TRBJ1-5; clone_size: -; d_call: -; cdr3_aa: CASSFLVGNQPQHF; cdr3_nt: TGTGCCAGCAGCTTTCTGGTGGGCAATCAGCCCCAGCATTTT
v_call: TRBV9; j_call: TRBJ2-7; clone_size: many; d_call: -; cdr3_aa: CASSVDGGAYEQYF; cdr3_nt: TGTGCCAGCAGCGTAGACGGGGGAGCCTACGAGCAGTACTTC
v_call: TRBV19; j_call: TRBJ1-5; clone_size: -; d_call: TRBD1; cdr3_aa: CASSGTGFQPQHF; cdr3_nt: TGTGCCAGTAGTGGGACAGGGTTTCAGCCCCAGCATTTT
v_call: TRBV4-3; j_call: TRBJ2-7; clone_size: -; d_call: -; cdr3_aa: CASSQEGAGNFYEQYF; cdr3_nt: TGCGCCAGCAGCCAAGAGGGGGCAGGGAACTTCTACGAGCAGTACTTC
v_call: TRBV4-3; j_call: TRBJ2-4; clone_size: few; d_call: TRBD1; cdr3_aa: CASSQDVRDRGSNIQYF; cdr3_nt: TGCGCCAGCAGCCAAGACGTCCGGGACAGGGGCAGCAACATTCAGTACTTC
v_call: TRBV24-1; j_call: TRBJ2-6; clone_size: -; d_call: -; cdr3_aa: CATSDPRPRSGANVLTF; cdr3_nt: TGTGCCACCAGTGACCCCCGTCCCCGGTCTGGGGCCAACGTCCTGACTTTC
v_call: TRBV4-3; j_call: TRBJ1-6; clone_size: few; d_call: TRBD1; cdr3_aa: CASSRGQGNSPLHF; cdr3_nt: TGCGCCAGCAGCCGAGGACAGGGGAATTCACCCCTCCACTTT
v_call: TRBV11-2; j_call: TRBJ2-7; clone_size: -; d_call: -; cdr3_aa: CASSLFSEGSYEQYF; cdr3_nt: TGTGCCAGCAGCTTATTTTCAGAAGGATCCTACGAGCAGTACTTC
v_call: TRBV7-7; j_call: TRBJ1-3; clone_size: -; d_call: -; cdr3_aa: CASSVDRNSGNTIYF; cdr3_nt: TGTGCCAGCAGCGTGGATAGGAATTCTGGAAACACCATATATTTT
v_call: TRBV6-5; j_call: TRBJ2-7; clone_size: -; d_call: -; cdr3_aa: CASSTRQGGEYEQYF; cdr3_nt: TGTGCCAGCAGTACGAGACAGGGAGGCGAGTACGAGCAGTACTTC